The 16 T cell receptor beta chains below all came from one sample that was sequenced in a study of T-cell memory formation after mild COVID-19. MiXCR, applied by TCRdb to the 5' RACE reads, yields one record per CDR3 protein. Here the sample spans 400,000 to 500,000 distinct CDR3 sequences, around 20% being singletons. The specimen was PBMCs or a T cell subset sorted from them (not recorded which). These receptors were collected from an adult woman who had mild COVID-19 (a few samples of this study predate the infection). Cell type and time point are not known.

The J gene is TRBJ2-1, the V gene TRBV2; 10 bases line up with TRBD2. J gave up 4 bases and V 4 bases, and 7 bases lay outside the gene matches. This CDR3 comprises 16 residues. The V gene's germline CDR1 is SNHLY and CDR2 FYNNEI. The CDR3: CASSVPVSGGYNEQFF. CDR3 in DNA: TGTGCCAGCAGTGTTCCAGTTAGCGGGGGGTACAATGAGCAGTTCTTC.

This clonotype turned up a few times. V is TRBV18 and J is TRBJ2-1; TRBD1 is a possible D gene (5 bases). V was cut by 5 bases and J by 9 bases, with 14 bases left in between. Germline CDR1 reads KGHSH; CDR2 reads LQKENI. CDR3 length: 13 amino acids. The CDR3 protein is CASSSGPTAEQFF. The CDR3 DNA is TGTGCCAGCTCATCCGGTCCGACAGCTGAGCAGTTCTTC.

This chain connects TRBV5-1 to TRBJ1-3; possibly TRBD1 for D (5 bases). CDR3 length: 17 amino acids. Germline CDR1 and CDR2: SGHRS and YFSETQ. Trimming removed 3 bases at V and 4 bases at J, with 20 bases between. The CDR3 nucleotides read TGCGCCAGCAGCTGGGGACGCGGGGCCCTTGGCGGAAACACCATATATTTT. Translation: CASSWGRGALGGNTIYF.

This clonotype appeared a few times. The chain combines TRBV5-5 with TRBJ1-2; 12 bases match TRBD1. The junction had 6 bases not matched to a gene; V was cut back by 4 bases and J by 8 bases. The CDR3 is 14 residues long. The V gene's germline CDR1 is SGHKS and CDR2 YYEKEE (reference sequence). This CDR3 reads CASSLGQGASGYTF. The CDR3 DNA reads TGTGCCAGCAGCCTGGGACAGGGGGCTAGCGGCTACACCTTC.

The genes are TRBV6-2 or TRBV6-3 and TRBJ2-3; D is undetermined. CDR1 is MNHEY and CDR2 is SVGEGT in the germline V gene. The CDR3 contains 12 residues. The germline V and J ends were trimmed by 3 bases and 2 bases, with 3 bases remaining between them. The CDR3 DNA sequence: TGTGCCAGCAGTTATGTCACAGATACGCAGTATTTT. This codes for CASSYVTDTQYF.

The chain combines TRBV4-1 with TRBJ2-7, with 9 positions matching TRBD1. V was clipped by 3 bases and J by 6 bases; unmatched bases: 9. Germline V gene data show CDR1 as MGHRA and CDR2 as YSYEKL. This CDR3 is built from 15 residues. The CDR3, as DNA: TGCGCCAGCAGCCACATAAGACAGGGGGATGGCGAGCAGTACTTC. The encoded protein is CASSHIRQGDGEQYF.

This clonotype was seen only a few times. V usage is TRBV15 and J usage is TRBJ2-7; no definite D call. V shed 0 bases and J shed 3 bases, with 9 bases lying between them. In germline, CDR1 is LNHNV, CDR2 YYDKDF (reference sequence). This CDR3 spans 14 amino acids. CDR3 coding DNA: TGTGCCACCAGCAGAGAAACACACCTCTACGAGCAGTACTTC. Residues: CATSRETHLYEQYF.

The J gene is TRBJ2-2, the V gene TRBV4-3; possibly TRBD1 for D (6 bases). Germline V CDR1 and CDR2: LGHNA, YSLEER. This CDR3 is 16 amino acids long. The V gene lost 1 base and the J gene lost 4 bases, with 13 bases spanning the gap. The chain's CDR3 is CASSQAPPGATGELFF. The CDR3 coding sequence is TGCGCCAGCAGCCAAGCTCCCCCAGGGGCCACCGGGGAGCTGTTTTTT.

The chain uses TRBV20-1 and TRBJ2-7; weak D call: TRBD2 (6 bases). CDR3 length: 13 residues. V gave up 4 bases and J gave up 4 bases, with 14 bases separating them. From germline, CDR1 is DFQATT and CDR2 SNEGSKA (reference sequence). The CDR3 sequence is CSAIYRDWYEQYF. The CDR3 nucleotides are TGCAGTGCTATCTACCGGGACTGGTACGAGCAGTACTTC.

This clonotype showed up just a few times. V gene TRBV18 combines with J gene TRBJ1-1; D not certain. Germline V gene lookup returns CDR1 KGHSH and CDR2 LQKENI. The V gene lost 4 bases and the J gene lost 0 bases, with 6 bases spanning the gap. The length of the CDR3 is 13 residues. The CDR3 nucleotides read TGTGCCAGCTCACGGCCATTGAACACTGAAGCTTTCTTT. It translates to CASSRPLNTEAFF.

V and J are TRBV6-2 or TRBV6-3 and TRBJ2-3; D not certain. This CDR3 comprises 13 residues. V was shortened by 6 bases and J by 1 base, with 8 bases between the two germline ends. Germline CDR1 is MNHEY and CDR2 is SVGEGT. The CDR3 loop reads CASSQTRTDTQYF. In DNA, the CDR3 is TGTGCCAGCAGCCAGACTCGCACAGATACGCAGTATTTT.

This clonotype was counted only a few times. The chain is built from TRBV5-1 and TRBJ1-6; D perhaps matches TRBD1 (6 bases). The CDR3 sequence is 16 residues long. V was shortened by 4 bases and J by 5 bases, with 16 bases between the two germline ends. Germline loops: CDR1 SGHRS, CDR2 YFSETQ. CDR3 amino acids: CASSPPTGTNNSPLHF. CDR3 nucleotide sequence: TGCGCCAGCAGCCCACCCACAGGGACTAATAATTCACCCCTCCACTTT.

The chain uses TRBV24-1 and TRBJ1-2, with D hard to call. The CDR3 consists of 12 residues. Germline CDR1 KGHDR, CDR2 SFDVKD. The V end was cut by 4 bases, the J end by 8 bases, with 10 bases between. CDR3 loop: CATSDPLRGYTF. The CDR3 region has the DNA TGTGCCACCAGTGACCCTCTCCGAGGCTACACCTTC.

This clonotype was seen more than once but under ten times. The gene calls are TRBV20-1 and TRBJ2-5; perhaps TRBD2 as D (5 bases). The CDR3 has 15 residues. The germline V gene encodes CDR1 DFQATT and CDR2 SNEGSKA (reference sequence). The ends were cut back, 0 bases at V and 5 bases at J, with 16 bases in the middle. CDR3 loop: CSARDRASYVETQYF. The CDR3 DNA reads as TGCAGTGCTAGAGATCGCGCTAGCTATGTGGAGACCCAGTACTTC.

The rearrangement links TRBV29-1 to TRBJ2-5; the match to TRBD1 covers 7 bases. V lost 7 bases, J lost 4 bases, and 6 bases stayed unmatched. The CDR3 spans 12 residues. Germline V CDR1 and CDR2: SQVTM, ANQGSEA. This CDR3 reads CSAHEGAETQYF. The DNA of the CDR3 is TGCAGCGCCCACGAGGGGGCAGAGACCCAGTACTTC.

This chain connects TRBV6-5 to TRBJ1-2; D is possibly TRBD1 (6 bases). CDR1 is MNHEY and CDR2 is SVGAGI in the germline V gene. Trimming took off 2 bases at V and 7 bases at J, with 20 bases between the two ends. The CDR3 totals 16 residues. The DNA of the CDR3 is TGTGCCAGCAGTTACCTTGGCAGGGGCGGAGATTCTGGCTACACCTTC. Encoded protein: CASSYLGRGGDSGYTF.